The 21 T cell receptor beta chains given below trace back to one sample, sequenced in a study of OX40 agonist ivuxolimab in advanced cancers. Data came from immunoSEQ multiplex PCR; TCRdb stores just in-frame clones and leaves some out. The data show approximately 44,000 clones, 75% to 90% seen once. Sequenced here: CD4+ or CD8+ T cells sorted from blood, sampled in a trial of the OX40 agonist ivuxolimab. The origin of the receptors is an adult with an advanced solid tumor such as melanoma, head and neck, liver or kidney cancer.

V usage is TRBV7-6 and J usage is TRBJ2-2; 7 nucleotides line up with TRBD2. V lost 3 bases, J lost 4 bases, and 8 bases stayed unmatched. CDR3 length equals 16 residues. In germline, CDR1 is SGHVS, CDR2 FNYEAQ. CDR3 residues: CASSFVTTSSTGELFF. CDR3 sequence (DNA): TGTGCCAGCAGCTTCGTCACGACTAGCAGCACCGGGGAGCTGTTTTTT.

The J gene is TRBJ2-1, the V gene TRBV6-5; 8 bases match TRBD2. Germline trimming cut 2 bases from V and 4 bases from J; bases unmatched to any gene: 4. Germline CDR1 and CDR2: MNHEY and SVGAGI. The CDR3 consists of 15 residues. The CDR3 DNA reads TGTGCCAGCAGTTACCGTGAGCGGGGGTACAATGAGCAGTTCTTC. Amino acids: CASSYRERGYNEQFF.

The rearrangement joins TRBV2 to TRBJ2-6, with 7 bases lining up with TRBD1. The CDR3 is 15 residues long. Trimming removed 6 bases from V and 2 bases from J; junction bases left unmatched: 4. Germline CDR1 reads SNHLY; CDR2 reads FYNNEI. The CDR3: CASSADRAGANVLTF. CDR3 DNA: TGTGCCAGCAGCGCAGACAGGGCTGGGGCCAACGTCCTGACTTTC.

The chain couples TRBV5-6 to TRBJ1-1; 7 bases agree with TRBD1. CDR1 is SGHDT, CDR2 YYEEEE, per germline. The CDR3 length is 14 residues. V was clipped by 5 bases and J by 8 bases; unmatched bases: 12. For the CDR3, the DNA is TGTGCCAGCAGGTTAGGGACAGCCGACGGCGAAGCTTTCTTT. Translated, it gives CASRLGTADGEAFF. The complete variable domain, with remaining parts taken from reference TRBV5-6 and TRBJ1-1, reads DAGVTQSPTHLIKTRGQQVTLRCSPKSGHDTVSWYQQALGQGPQFIFQYYEEEERQRGNFPDRFSGHQFPNYSSELNVNALLLGDSALYLCASRLGTADGEAFFGQGTRLTVV.

The V call is TRBV19, the J call TRBJ2-6, with TRBD1 matching over 9 bases. This CDR3 is 18 amino acids long. J was trimmed by 0 bases and V by 4 bases; bases with no gene match: 7. Germline V CDR1 and CDR2: LNHDA, SQIVND (reference sequence). The CDR3 spells CASSRTQGAYSGANVLTF. The DNA for the CDR3 is TGTGCCAGTAGTAGGACACAGGGGGCTTACTCTGGGGCCAACGTCCTGACTTTC.

In this sample, this clone turned up a few times. The V and J genes are TRBV18 and TRBJ1-1, with 9 bases identical to TRBD1. The CDR3 contains 15 residues. The V segment lost 0 bases and the J segment 1 base; nucleotides outside the gene matches: 0. Germline-derived CDR1 and CDR2 are KGHSH and LQKENI. CDR3 in DNA: TGTGCCAGCTCACCACCACAGGGGGCGAACACTGAAGCTTTCTTT. Translating gives CASSPPQGANTEAFF.

The CDR3 region is CATSRGTAAGGNQPQHF. The CDR3 DNA follows: TGTGCCACCAGCAGAGGCACAGCGGCAGGGGGCAATCAGCCCCAGCATTTT. The chain combines TRBV15 with TRBJ1-5, with D maybe TRBD1 (6 bases). The CDR3 contains 17 residues. Trimming removed 1 base from V and 2 bases from J, with 15 bases in between. CDR1 and CDR2 from the germline V gene are LNHNV and YYDKDF (reference sequence).

This clone was picked up one time. The chain has TRBV14 and TRBJ2-1; 8 nucleotides agree with TRBD1. Germline CDR1 reads SGHDN; CDR2 reads FVKESK. V was clipped by 5 bases and J by 5 bases; unmatched bases: 11. The CDR3 sequence is 16 residues long. The CDR3 DNA sequence: TGTGCCAGCAGCTTACGAGGGACAGGCAGACACAATGAGCAGTTCTTC. Encoded protein: CASSLRGTGRHNEQFF.

In this sample, this clone turned up once. The CDR3 sequence: CASSLALGQQFF. Written as DNA, the CDR3 is TGTGCCAGCAGCTTAGCTTTGGGACAGCAGTTCTTC. The V call is TRBV7-9, the J call TRBJ2-1; D is perhaps TRBD1 or TRBD2 (5 bases each). There are 12 residues in the CDR3. V lost 0 bases and J lost 11, with 8 bases in between. Per the germline V gene, CDR1 is SEHNR and CDR2 is FQNEAQ (reference sequence).

The V gene is TRBV5-1, the J gene TRBJ1-2, with D perhaps TRBD1 (5 bases). V was pared by 0 bases and J by 4 bases, with 13 bases between. The V gene's germline CDR1 is SGHRS and CDR2 YFSETQ. The CDR3 spans 15 residues. CDR3 in amino acids: CASSLVVGEGYGYTF. The CDR3 nucleotides are TGCGCCAGCAGCTTGGTGGTGGGGGAGGGCTATGGCTACACCTTC. The variable domain in full, with the rest retrieved from reference TRBV5-1 and TRBJ1-2, is KAGVTQTPRYLIKTRGQQVTLSCSPISGHRSVSWYQQTPGQGLQFLFEYFSETQRNKGNFPGRFSGRQFSNSRSEMNVSTLELGDSALYLCASSLVVGEGYGYTFGSGTRLTVV.

The chain couples TRBV6-5 to TRBJ2-5; perhaps TRBD1 as D (7 bases). Trimming took 0 bases from V and 12 from J, leaving 11 bases between them. CDR3 length: 12 amino acids. Germline CDR1 is MNHEY and CDR2 is SVGAGI. The CDR3 region has the DNA TGTGCCAGCAGTTACTCGGAGGGGGCTAAGTACTTC. Encoded protein: CASSYSEGAKYF.

This rearrangement joins TRBV11-2 to TRBJ2-2; 9 bases line up with TRBD1. Trimming at V came to 5 bases and at J to 5 bases, leaving 6 bases not matched to a gene. From germline, CDR1 is SGHAT and CDR2 FQNNGV. There are 15 residues in the CDR3. CDR3 region: CASSRGTGNTGELFF. The DNA of the CDR3 is TGTGCCAGCAGCCGCGGGACAGGGAATACCGGGGAGCTGTTTTTT.

The chain is built from TRBV5-1 and TRBJ2-1; TRBD2 might be the D (5 bases). CDR1 is SGHRS, CDR2 YFSETQ, per germline. The V end was cut by 0 bases, the J end by 6 bases, with 13 bases between. The CDR3 has 15 amino acids. CDR3 residues: CASSLVLAPGNEQFF. CDR3 bases: TGCGCCAGCAGCTTGGTGCTAGCACCGGGCAATGAGCAGTTCTTC.

This clone was recorded once. The chain's CDR3 is CASSPTSTRNTGELFF. For the CDR3, the DNA is TGTGCCAGCAGTCCGACCTCTACCCGGAACACCGGGGAGCTGTTTTTT. V usage is TRBV27 and J usage is TRBJ2-2; D not resolved. This CDR3 is 16 amino acids long. V was trimmed by 5 bases and J by 1 base, leaving 14 bases between them. Germline CDR1 reads MNHEY; CDR2 reads SMNVEV (reference sequence).

The CDR3 reads CASTTVGGGTEAFF. CDR3 in DNA: TGTGCCAGCACCACGGTAGGGGGGGGGACTGAAGCTTTCTTT. V usage is TRBV6-5 and J usage is TRBJ1-1; a weak D match, TRBD1 (6 bases). The CDR3 is 14 residues long. V was shortened by 7 bases and J by 5 bases, with 17 bases between the two germline ends. Germline CDR1 is MNHEY and CDR2 is SVGAGI.

The chain couples TRBV28 to TRBJ1-4; 8 nucleotides agree with TRBD1. This CDR3 is 16 amino acids long. CDR1 is MDHEN, CDR2 SYDVKM, per germline. V lost 5 bases to trimming and J lost 4 bases; unmatched junction nucleotides: 9. CDR3 sequence: CASSGTGRQGNEKLFF. The CDR3 nucleotides are TGTGCCAGCAGTGGGACAGGCCGTCAGGGTAATGAAAAACTGTTTTTT.

The chain joins TRBV2 to TRBJ1-6; D is unresolved. Trimming took 6 bases from V and 7 from J, leaving 7 bases between them. This CDR3 comprises 12 residues. Germline CDR1 SNHLY, CDR2 FYNNEI. CDR3 in DNA: TGTGCCAGCAGCTCCGGAAATTCACCCCTCCACTTT. This gives the protein CASSSGNSPLHF.

V gene TRBV10-3 combines with J gene TRBJ1-1; tentatively, D is TRBD1 (6 bases). Germline V gene lookup returns CDR1 ENHRY and CDR2 SYGVKD. This CDR3 is built from 14 residues. V lost 0 bases and J lost 3, with 8 bases in between. The CDR3 loop reads CAISESRGDTEAFF. The CDR3 region has the DNA TGTGCCATCAGTGAGTCGAGGGGGGACACTGAAGCTTTCTTT.

Concerning this clone: Compared with germline, one end of the junction differs, possibly owing to a read error. The chain links TRBV19 to TRBJ2-7; D gene ambiguous. CDR1 is LNHDA and CDR2 is SQIVND in the germline V gene (reference sequence). The CDR3 spans 13 residues. This CDR3 is CTSSMADSYEQYF. The CDR3 DNA is TGTACCAGTAGTATGGCGGATTCCTACGAGCAGTACTTC.

This chain connects TRBV30 to TRBJ1-6, with no clear D. CDR1 is GTSNPN, CDR2 SVGIG, per germline (reference sequence). V dropped 3 bases and J dropped 0 bases, with 18 bases sitting between them. This CDR3 is built from 18 residues. The CDR3 loop is CAWSPWRGFSSYNSPLHF. The CDR3 nucleotides read TGTGCCTGGAGCCCATGGAGAGGTTTCAGCTCCTATAATTCACCCCTCCACTTT.

The rearrangement uses TRBV6-5 and TRBJ2-7; a possible D gene is TRBD2 (6 bases). From germline, CDR1 is MNHEY and CDR2 SVGAGI. This CDR3 is built from 14 residues. Trimming stripped 0 bases from V and 7 bases from J, with 13 bases between. This chain's CDR3 is CASSYSGRGKEQYF. In DNA form, the CDR3 reads TGTGCCAGCAGTTACTCGGGGCGGGGTAAAGAGCAGTACTTC.